This T cell receptor beta chain is from a study of blood T cell repertoires in COVID-19. Trimming removed 9 bases from V and 7 bases from J, with 13 bases in between. Germline values: CDR1 SGHTA, CDR2 FQGNSA. This CDR3 contains 13 residues. Repertoires were generated with immunoSEQ multiplex PCR, while TCRdb's copy carries only in-frame clones and drops some. The repertoire holds some 490,000 clones, with less than 90% as singletons. This receptor was identified in a woman in her sixties who had recovered from COVID-19. The chain has TRBV7-2 and TRBJ1-6, with D hard to call. The source material was PBMCs or T cells enriched from blood (not recorded which). The CDR3 bases are TGTGCCAGTTCTCCGGGGTTGAATTCACCCCTCCACTTT. Translating gives CASSPGLNSPLHF.